Detailed here is one TCR beta chain. The target antigen is unknown. This entry comes from a study of Graves' ophthalmopathy and Graves' hyperthyroidism. Study-level results: Most expanded clonotypes in thyroid above 0.001 frequency also showed up in blood. At just under 71% sensitivity and 72% to 75% specificity, the model predicted progression of the ophthalmopathy. Ophthalmopathy was separated from stable hyperthyroidism by a 13-signature model with about 86% sensitivity and around 81% specificity.

Germline CDR1 MGHDK, CDR2 SYGVNS. The CDR3 totals 16 residues. Amplification of TCR beta CDR3 regions used RNA transcripts. An opening RT-PCR round employed HTBI primers and preceded a second-round multiplex PCR. From the multiplex PCR reads, TCRdb called clonotypes with MiXCR, one entry per CDR3 protein. The sample holds about 740,000 distinct CDR3 sequences; 35% to 50% are singletons and the top ten take approximately 43%. The V and J genes are TRBV25-1 and TRBJ2-6; 7 bases align to TRBD2. The sample comprised peripheral blood. This clonotype was sampled from an adult man with Graves' ophthalmopathy. The CDR3 DNA sequence: TGTGCTAGAGATCTAATGGGAGGGGCTGGGGCCAACGTCCTGACTTTC. It translates to CARDLMGGAGANVLTF.